This TCR beta chain comes out of a study of blood T cell repertoires in COVID-19. At the level of the study: Acute-phase and convalescent COVID-19 samples originated in the United States, Italy and Spain.

Across about 22 US areas, participants ranged in age from about 18 to 89 years. Authors' data handling: Estimation of nucleated cell counts was performed using reference gene primer amplification. The repertoire was sequenced with immunoSEQ multiplex PCR; TCRdb's copy has only in-frame clones and lacks some. V, J and clone size reflect that table, while D and trimming were determined from the DNA. The sample lists hundreds of thousands of clones, roughly nine tenths occurring once. Germline V gene lookup returns CDR1 SGHVS and CDR2 FQNEAQ. The V and J ends lost 5 bases and 0 bases, in that order; junction bases with no gene match: 7. The CDR3 is made up of 16 amino acids.

V and J are TRBV7-8 and TRBJ2-1; 7 bases match TRBD1. The specimen was PBMCs or T cells enriched from blood (not recorded which). This clonotype was obtained from a woman between 45 and 60 years old who had recovered from COVID-19. The CDR3 bases are TGTGCCAGCAGCGTCAGACAGGGTCTCTCCTACAATGAGCAGTTCTTC. Translating gives CASSVRQGLSYNEQFF.